This T cell receptor beta chain was documented in a study of read filtering for tumor transcriptome and immune sequencing. Background on the study: Among patients, 17 to 20 were male and some 15 female, aged 47 to 80 (mean about 71). TCR-mapped reads were about 4 to 11 million with IR-seq versus roughly 80 to 1,300 with RNA-seq. Study-level results: Even smaller IR-seq throughput identified most shared clonotypes.

The germline V and J ends were trimmed by 0 bases and 5 bases, with 15 bases remaining between them. Looked up from germline, CDR1 is SGHRS and CDR2 is YFSETQ. This CDR3 has 15 residues. From about 400 ng of RNA, a library with molecular barcoded alpha/delta and beta/gamma adaptors was made. TCRdb processed the reads anew with MiXCR; each CDR3 protein has one entry. Of fewer than 50,000 distinct CDR3 sequences in the sample, roughly 13% were seen once. This clonotype was seen only a few times. Antigen unknown. This could be a read error, since a much larger clone is one nucleotide away. The chain carries TRBV5-1 and TRBJ2-7, with D possibly being TRBD1 or TRBD2 (5 bases each). The clonotype comes from a donor aged 40 or older with multiple myeloma. The material sequenced was a population of CD138-negative cells sorted from bone marrow. The CDR3 nucleotides read TGCGCCAGCAGCTTGGAAACGGGACGGACCAACGAGCAGTACTTC. Its translation: CASSLETGRTNEQYF. Full variable domain (missing parts from reference TRBV5-1 and TRBJ2-7): KAGVTQTPRYLIKTRGQQVTLSCSPISGHRSVSWYQQTPGQGLQFLFEYFSETQRNKGNFPGRFSGRQFSNSRSEMNVSTLELGDSALYLCASSLETGRTNEQYFGPGTRLTVT.